This entry concerns a single T cell receptor (beta chain). Antigen: not known. PCR was performed a second time for 7 to 11 cycles using a sample-barcoded 5' primer and a J-beta primer mix. TCRdb analysed the 5' RACE reads with MiXCR anew, one entry per CDR3 protein. The sample has under 850,000 distinct CDR3 sequences; 35% to 40% are singletons. Total RNA, at least 5.5 micrograms per sample, was extracted from PBMCs. This sample was taken from a study of blood T cells in healthy people across ages. Germline loops: CDR1 MNHNY, CDR2 SVGAGI (reference sequence). The CDR3 loop spans 12 amino acids. With 6 bases clipped from V and 11 bases from J, the junction kept 9 bases outside the gene matches. Study-wide findings and caveats: Whereas aged donors had fewer naive CD4+ cells, long-lived donors had more of them and higher diversity.

The sample was blood. This sequence was found in a man aged 18 to 30 in good health. The rearrangement joins TRBV6-6 to TRBJ1-1, with TRBD1 matching over 7 bases. The CDR3 loop is CASSSRGPGAFF. The CDR3 DNA reads as TGTGCCAGCAGCTCTAGGGGGCCGGGCGCTTTCTTT.